One and the same sample provided the 20 T cell receptor beta chains below, sequenced in a study of T cells expressing NK-cell markers. TCRdb reprocessed the 5' RACE reads and reports one entry per CDR3 protein, with no DNA. Recorded here are a few hundred thousand distinct CDR3 sequences; the top ten clones represent approximately 3.6%. The specimen sequenced was blood T cells: a sorted CD56 or NKG2C T cell subset, CD4+ or CD8+ T cells, or bulk PBMC T cells (not recorded which). The receptors come from a man aged 18 to 35 in good health.

The chain recombines TRBV27 with TRBJ2-7; the TCRdb call, TRBD1, lacks DNA for checking. Germline values: CDR1 MNHEY, CDR2 SMNVEV (reference sequence). The CDR3 spans 18 residues. CDR3: CASSLSPRDRGRGYEQYF.

This sequence joins TRBV12-3 or TRBV12-4 and TRBJ2-1; TCRdb's assignment of TRBD2 cannot be checked, as there is no DNA. The CDR3 spans 13 residues. CDR3: CASGGKVGLEQFF.

This chain connects TRBV20-1 to TRBJ2-6; no DNA is available, so the TRBD1 call from TCRdb remains unchecked. The CDR3 has 13 residues. The germline V gene has CDR1 DFQATT and CDR2 SNEGSKA (reference sequence). The CDR3 spells CSAPGDGANVLTF.

The V gene is TRBV7-8, the J gene TRBJ2-7; TCRdb reports TRBD1, a call that lacks DNA to check it against. The V gene's germline CDR1 is SGHVS and CDR2 FQNEAQ. CDR3 size: 13 residues. CDR3 in amino acids: CASSTKTGIEQYF.

V gene TRBV29-1 combines with J gene TRBJ2-1; TCRdb indicates TRBD2, and absent DNA this call remains unverified. The CDR3 is 16 amino acids. From germline, CDR1 is SQVTM and CDR2 ANQGSEA. CDR3 amino acids: CSVLPQLAGDPYEQFF.

The chain employs TRBV7-2 and TRBJ2-2; with no DNA, the TCRdb D assignment of TRBD2 cannot be verified. CDR3 size: 19 residues. CDR1 is SGHTA, CDR2 FQGNSA, per germline. CDR3 region: CASSLAPPSGRVNTGELFF. The full variable domain, completed using reference TRBV7-2 and TRBJ2-2, is GAGVSQSPSNKVTEKGKDVELRCDPISGHTALYWYRQSLGQGLEFLIYFQGNSAPDKSGLPSDRFSAERTGGSVSTLTIQRTQQEDSAVYLCASSLAPPSGRVNTGELFFGEGSRLTVL.

V gene TRBV7-6 combines with J gene TRBJ2-6; TCRdb's assignment of TRBD2 cannot be checked, as there is no DNA. The CDR3 spans 20 residues. Germline CDR1 SGHVS, CDR2 FNYEAQ. The CDR3 region is CASSLRSMLAGVAGANVLTF.

The chain couples TRBV20-1 to TRBJ2-1; as DNA is missing, the TRBD2 call by TCRdb cannot be tested. The CDR3 is 14 residues long. Germline V gene data show CDR1 as DFQATT and CDR2 as SNEGSKA (reference sequence). CDR3 sequence: CSARGGLAGIEQFF.

The rearrangement uses TRBV10-3 and TRBJ2-1; absent DNA, TCRdb's TRBD2 call cannot be checked. Germline V gene lookup returns CDR1 ENHRY and CDR2 SYGVKD. The CDR3 totals 15 residues. The CDR3 loop reads CAISEGGEHNNEQFF.

This chain links TRBV10-3 with TRBJ2-1; TCRdb lists TRBD2, though no DNA is available to test this call. The CDR3 loop spans 15 amino acids. The V gene's germline CDR1 is ENHRY and CDR2 SYGVKD. The CDR3: CAIRGRGLALNEQFF.

The chain recombines TRBV18 with TRBJ2-1; lacking DNA, the TRBD2 call made by TCRdb goes unchecked. Germline CDR1 and CDR2: KGHSH and LQKENI. There are 15 residues in the CDR3. CDR3 residues: CASSIKTLAGAAQFF.

The rearrangement links TRBV5-1 to TRBJ2-2; TCRdb names TRBD1, which stays unverified in the absence of DNA. This CDR3 region has 13 residues. The germline V gene encodes CDR1 SGHRS and CDR2 YFSETQ. CDR3 loop: CASSLEGPGELFF.

The V call is TRBV4-2, the J call TRBJ1-4. Germline CDR1 and CDR2: LGHNA and YNFKEQ. The CDR3 length is 16 residues. CDR3 residues: CASSQEGRATNEKLFF.

V is TRBV10-3 and J is TRBJ1-1; as DNA is missing, the TRBD1 call by TCRdb cannot be tested. This CDR3 has 14 residues. Germline lookup yields CDR1 ENHRY and CDR2 SYGVKD. CDR3 in amino acids: CAISAKTGGSEAFF.

The CDR3 spells CASSLSFLDTQYF. The V gene is TRBV6-5, the J gene TRBJ2-3. This CDR3 region has 13 residues. In germline, CDR1 is MNHEY, CDR2 SVGAGI.

The V and J genes are TRBV7-6 and TRBJ2-1. CDR1 and CDR2 (germline): SGHVS, FNYEAQ. This CDR3 spans 14 amino acids. The CDR3 sequence: CASSFRPTYNEQFF.

The chain links TRBV3-1 to TRBJ2-1; checking the TCRdb D call of TRBD1 is not possible without DNA. This CDR3 contains 15 residues. The germline CDR1 and CDR2 sequences are LGHDT and YNNKEL (reference sequence). The CDR3: CASSKGGGSYNEQFF.

This chain links TRBV18 with TRBJ2-2. CDR1 KGHSH and CDR2 LQKENI come from the germline V gene. The CDR3 length is 16 residues. The CDR3 loop reads CASSPKQTDNTGELFF.

This chain connects TRBV6-6 to TRBJ2-7; the D call of TRBD1 rests on TCRdb alone, since no DNA is present to check it. Germline CDR1 is MNHNY and CDR2 is SVGAGI (reference sequence). The CDR3 is 14 amino acids. The CDR3 sequence: CASRKAGRGTEQYF.

The rearrangement links TRBV7-2 to TRBJ2-7. From germline, CDR1 is SGHTA and CDR2 FQGNSA. The CDR3 has 13 amino acids. The CDR3 here is CASSLTADYEQYF.